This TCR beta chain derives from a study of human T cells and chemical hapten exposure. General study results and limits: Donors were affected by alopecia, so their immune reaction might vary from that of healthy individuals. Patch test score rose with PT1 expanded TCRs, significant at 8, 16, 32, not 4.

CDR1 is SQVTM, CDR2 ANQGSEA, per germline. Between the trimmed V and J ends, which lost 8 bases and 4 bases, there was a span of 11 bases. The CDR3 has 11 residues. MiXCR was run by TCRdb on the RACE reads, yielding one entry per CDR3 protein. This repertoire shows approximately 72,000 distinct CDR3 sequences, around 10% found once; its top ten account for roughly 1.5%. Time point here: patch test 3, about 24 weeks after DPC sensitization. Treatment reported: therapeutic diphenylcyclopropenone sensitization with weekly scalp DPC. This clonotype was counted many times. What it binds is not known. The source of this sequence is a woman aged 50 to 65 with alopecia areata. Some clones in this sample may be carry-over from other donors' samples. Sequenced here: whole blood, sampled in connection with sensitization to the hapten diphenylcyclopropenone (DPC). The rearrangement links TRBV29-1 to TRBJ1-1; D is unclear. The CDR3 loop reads CSPLRLTEAFF. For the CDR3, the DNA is TGCAGCCCATTGAGGCTCACTGAAGCTTTCTTT.